This T cell receptor (beta chain) stems from a study of shared clonotypes between healthy human individuals. Study-wide background: Three plates were used per donor for CD4 naive, three for CD4 memory, two for CD8 naive and one for CD8 memory.

This clone has only a few counts. The CDR3 spans 16 residues. Per germline, CDR1 SGDLS and CDR2 YYNGEE. J gave up 5 bases and V 6 bases, and 6 bases lay outside the gene matches. A split of CD4+ cells into CD45RA+ naive and CD45RA-negative memory subsets was performed. Each PCR replicate from the sorted subsets contained 150 to 250 ng DNA, which is tens of thousands of T cell genomes. The table came from immunoSEQ multiplex PCR; TCRdb's copy has only in-frame clones and leaves some out. The sample shows about 1 million clones, about 80% of them seen only once. This receptor was taken from a man aged 18-30 years in good health. Sequenced input: memory CD4+ T cells sorted from blood. Subset described: CD45RA-negative fraction. The chain recombines TRBV9 with TRBJ2-3; 16 nucleotides line up with TRBD2. CDR3 sequence reads: CASTSGLAGGVDTQYF. CDR3 nucleotides: TGTGCCAGCACCTCGGGACTAGCGGGAGGGGTAGATACGCAGTATTTT.